This T cell receptor (beta chain) is from a study of human T cells and chemical hapten exposure. For the study at large: Variability of per-sample TCR yields stemmed mainly from small differences in pooled library volume.

TCRdb re-derived calls from the RACE reads in MiXCR, one entry per CDR3 protein. Among about 350,000 distinct CDR3 sequences listed, 5.5% were seen once. General observations from the study: The study found that DPC sensitization did not change TCRs above 1 in 1000 frequency.

The time point is: pre-sensitization, week 0. The treatment: therapeutic diphenylcyclopropenone sensitization with weekly scalp DPC. The sample holds many counts of this clonotype. Its specificity is not known. The CDR3 runs 14 residues. V was clipped by 3 bases and J by 4 bases; unmatched bases: 4. The J gene is TRBJ2-5, the V gene TRBV12-3 or TRBV12-4; 8 positions match TRBD2. This TCR came from a woman aged 18-29 years with alopecia areata. Some clones in this sample may be carry-over from other donors' samples. The source material was whole blood, sampled in connection with sensitization to the hapten diphenylcyclopropenone (DPC). In DNA, the CDR3 is TGTGCCAGCAGTTTCGCGGGGGGCGGAGAGACCCAGTACTTC. It yields the protein CASSFAGGGETQYF.